The text below deals with one T cell receptor (beta chain). Germline CDR1 and CDR2: MDHEN and SYDVKM. The CDR3 runs 11 residues. Trimming cost V 3 bases and J 7 bases, with 6 bases left between them. This entry belongs to a study of T cells in tumors and immune-related adverse events. Assay used: immunoSEQ multiplex PCR; TCRdb lists only in-frame clones, some missing. The table shows about 10,000 clones, with approximately 90% occurring only once. This sequence joins TRBV28 and TRBJ1-1, with D hard to call. This sample comprised lymph node tissue, obtained from a patient treated with anti-PD-1 therapy. This receptor was taken from a female donor with metastatic renal cell carcinoma. The CDR3 protein is CASSFSVEAFF. In DNA, the CDR3 is TGTGCCAGCAGTTTTTCCGTTGAAGCTTTCTTT.